The present T cell receptor (beta chain) was sequenced within a study of T cell repertoires in ileal Crohn's disease. The overall study: Thiopurines (about twelve) or anti-TNF agents (more than 17) were given postoperatively to about half. Study findings and constraints: Every patient over 26.8% clonality showed endoscopic recurrence.

Germline V CDR1 and CDR2: SGHNT, YENEEA. The CDR3 has 14 amino acids. V lost 2 bases to trimming and J lost 10 bases; unmatched junction nucleotides: 11. Time point in this sample: neoterminal ileum biopsy at postoperative endoscopy, about 6 months after surgery. TCRB immunosequencing input was roughly 530 nanograms of biopsy DNA per sample. Here immunoSEQ multiplex PCR was the method, and the copy in TCRdb shows in-frame clones only, minus some. Of 6,500 to 8,000 clones in the sample, approximately 81% were seen once. With respect to this clone: Its antigen remains unidentified.

This chain uses TRBV11-3 with TRBJ2-7; 7 positions agree with TRBD1. This sequence was found in an adult with Crohn's disease. The source material was ileal tissue. CDR3 residues: CASSLTGVGLGQYF. Here the CDR3 DNA reads TGTGCCAGCAGCTTAACAGGGGTTGGACTTGGTCAGTACTTC.